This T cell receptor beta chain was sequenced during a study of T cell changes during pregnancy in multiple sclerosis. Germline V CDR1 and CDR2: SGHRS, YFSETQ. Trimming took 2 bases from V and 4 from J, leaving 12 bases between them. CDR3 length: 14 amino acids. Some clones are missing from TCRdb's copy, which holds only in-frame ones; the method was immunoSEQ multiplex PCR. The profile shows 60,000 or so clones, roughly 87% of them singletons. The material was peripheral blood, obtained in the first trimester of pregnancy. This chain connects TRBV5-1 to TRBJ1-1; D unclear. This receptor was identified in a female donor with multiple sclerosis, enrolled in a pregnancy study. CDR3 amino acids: CASSFTGETTEAFF. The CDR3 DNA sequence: TGCGCCAGCAGCTTTACCGGGGAGACCACTGAAGCTTTCTTT.